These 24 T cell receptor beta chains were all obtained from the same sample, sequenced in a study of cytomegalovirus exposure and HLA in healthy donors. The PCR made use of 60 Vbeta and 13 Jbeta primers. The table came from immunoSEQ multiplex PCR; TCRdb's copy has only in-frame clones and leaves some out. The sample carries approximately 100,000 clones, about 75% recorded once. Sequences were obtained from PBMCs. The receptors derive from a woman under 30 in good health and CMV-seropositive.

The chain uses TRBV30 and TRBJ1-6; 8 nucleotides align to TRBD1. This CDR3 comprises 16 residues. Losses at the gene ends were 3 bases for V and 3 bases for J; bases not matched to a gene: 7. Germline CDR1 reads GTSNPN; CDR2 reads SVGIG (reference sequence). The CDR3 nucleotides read TGTGCCTGGAGCGGACAGGGCACCGTCTATAATTCACCCCTCCACTTT. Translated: CAWSGQGTVYNSPLHF.

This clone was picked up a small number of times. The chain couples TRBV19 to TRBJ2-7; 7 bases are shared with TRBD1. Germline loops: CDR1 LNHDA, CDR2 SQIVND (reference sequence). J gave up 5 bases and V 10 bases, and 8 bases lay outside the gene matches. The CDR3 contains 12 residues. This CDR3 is CATNDRDHEQYF. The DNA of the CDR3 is TGTGCCACCAACGACAGGGACCACGAGCAGTACTTC.

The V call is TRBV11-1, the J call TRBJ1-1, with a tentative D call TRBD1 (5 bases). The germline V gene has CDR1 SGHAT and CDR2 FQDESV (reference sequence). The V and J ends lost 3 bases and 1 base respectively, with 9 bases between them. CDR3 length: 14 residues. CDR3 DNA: TGTGCCAGCAGCTTGAGAGGACAGAACACTGAAGCTTTCTTT. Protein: CASSLRGQNTEAFF. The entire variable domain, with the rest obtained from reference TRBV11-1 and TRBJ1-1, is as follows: EAEVAQSPRYKITEKSQAVAFWCDPISGHATLYWYRQILGQGPELLVQFQDESVVDDSQLPKDRFSAERLKGVDSTLKIQPAELGDSAMYLCASSLRGQNTEAFFGQGTRLTVV.

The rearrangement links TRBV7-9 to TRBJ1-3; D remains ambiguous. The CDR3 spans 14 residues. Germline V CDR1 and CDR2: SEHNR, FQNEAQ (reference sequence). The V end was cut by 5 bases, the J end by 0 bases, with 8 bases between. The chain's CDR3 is CASSRSSSGNTIYF. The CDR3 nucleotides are TGTGCCAGCAGCCGCTCGAGCTCTGGAAACACCATATATTTT.

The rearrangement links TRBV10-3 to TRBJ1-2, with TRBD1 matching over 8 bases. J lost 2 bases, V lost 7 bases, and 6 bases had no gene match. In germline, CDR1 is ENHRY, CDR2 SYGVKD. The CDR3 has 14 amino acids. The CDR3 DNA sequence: TGTGCCATCACGGCAGGGGGCTTCAACTATGGCTACACCTTC. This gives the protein CAITAGGFNYGYTF.

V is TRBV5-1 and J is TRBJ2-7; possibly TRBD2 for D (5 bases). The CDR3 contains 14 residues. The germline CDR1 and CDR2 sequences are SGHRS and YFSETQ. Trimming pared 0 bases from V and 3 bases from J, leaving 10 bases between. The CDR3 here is CASSLESGIYEQYF. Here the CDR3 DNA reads TGCGCCAGCAGCTTGGAGTCGGGGATCTACGAGCAGTACTTC.

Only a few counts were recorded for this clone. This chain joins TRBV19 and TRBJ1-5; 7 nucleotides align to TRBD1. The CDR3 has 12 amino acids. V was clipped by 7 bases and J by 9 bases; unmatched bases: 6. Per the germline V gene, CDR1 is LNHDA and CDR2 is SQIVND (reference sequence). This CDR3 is CASTKQGRPQHF. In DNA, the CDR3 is TGTGCCAGTACTAAACAGGGGAGGCCCCAGCATTTT.

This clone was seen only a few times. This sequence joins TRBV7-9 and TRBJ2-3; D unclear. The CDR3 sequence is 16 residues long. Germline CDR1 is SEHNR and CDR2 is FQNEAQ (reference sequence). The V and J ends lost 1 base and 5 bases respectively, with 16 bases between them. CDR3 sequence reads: CASSLGIAGSGDTQYF. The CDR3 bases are TGTGCCAGCAGCTTAGGGATAGCCGGGTCGGGAGATACGCAGTATTTT.

CDR3 in amino acids: CASSLSRGSQETQYF. The DNA for the CDR3 is TGTGCCAGCAGTTTATCCAGGGGATCCCAAGAGACCCAGTACTTC. The J gene is TRBJ2-5, the V gene TRBV27; D perhaps matches TRBD1 (6 bases). V was shortened by 0 bases and J by 1 base, with 9 bases between the two germline ends. Per germline, CDR1 MNHEY and CDR2 SMNVEV (reference sequence). The CDR3 runs 15 residues.

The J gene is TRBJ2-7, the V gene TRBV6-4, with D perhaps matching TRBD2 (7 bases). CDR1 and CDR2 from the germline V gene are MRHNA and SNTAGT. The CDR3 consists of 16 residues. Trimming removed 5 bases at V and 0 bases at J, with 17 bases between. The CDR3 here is CASSPMRGPSSYEQYF. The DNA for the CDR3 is TGTGCCAGCAGTCCTATGCGGGGGCCGAGCTCCTACGAGCAGTACTTC.

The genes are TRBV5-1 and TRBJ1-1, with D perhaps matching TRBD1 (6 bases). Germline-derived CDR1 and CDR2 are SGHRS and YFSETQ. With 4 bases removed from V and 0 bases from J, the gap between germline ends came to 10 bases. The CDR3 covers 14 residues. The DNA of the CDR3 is TGCGCCAGCAGCGCCGGGACATTGAACACTGAAGCTTTCTTT. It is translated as CASSAGTLNTEAFF.

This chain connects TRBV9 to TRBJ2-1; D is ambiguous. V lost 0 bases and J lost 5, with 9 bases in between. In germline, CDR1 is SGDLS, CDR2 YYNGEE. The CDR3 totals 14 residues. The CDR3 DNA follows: TGTGCCAGCAGCGTAGGTTCTACCCACAATGAGCAGTTCTTC. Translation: CASSVGSTHNEQFF. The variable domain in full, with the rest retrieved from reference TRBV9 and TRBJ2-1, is DSGVTQTPKHLITATGQRVTLRCSPRSGDLSVYWYQQSLDQGLQFLIQYYNGEERAKGNILERFSAQQFPDLHSELNLSSLELGDSALYFCASSVGSTHNEQFFGPGTRLTVL.

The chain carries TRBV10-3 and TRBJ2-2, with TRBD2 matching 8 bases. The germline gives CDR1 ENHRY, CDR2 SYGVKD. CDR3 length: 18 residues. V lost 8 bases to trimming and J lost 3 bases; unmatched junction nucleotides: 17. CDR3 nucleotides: TGTGCCATCGCCTCCCGGACTAGCCAGAAGGGCCACACCGGGGAGCTGTTTTTT. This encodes CAIASRTSQKGHTGELFF.

The CDR3 loop reads CASRGGTGGIGELFF. The CDR3 nucleotides read TGTGCCAGCAGAGGAGGGACAGGGGGCATCGGGGAGCTGTTTTTT. The V gene is TRBV6-5, the J gene TRBJ2-2; 12 nucleotides agree with TRBD1. Unmatched junction bases numbered 6, after V lost 6 bases and J lost 7 bases. The germline V gene encodes CDR1 MNHEY and CDR2 SVGAGI. The CDR3 length is 15 residues.

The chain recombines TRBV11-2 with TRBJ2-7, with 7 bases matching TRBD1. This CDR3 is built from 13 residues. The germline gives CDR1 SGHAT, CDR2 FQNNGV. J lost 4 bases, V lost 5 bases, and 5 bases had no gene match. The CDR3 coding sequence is TGTGCCAGCAGCGGGACAGTTCGATACGAGCAGTACTTC. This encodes CASSGTVRYEQYF.

As DNA, the CDR3 is TGTGCCAGCAGTCCGACTATCCCGTCTTCCGAGCAGTACTTC. As protein: CASSPTIPSSEQYF. This chain links TRBV27 with TRBJ2-7, with TRBD2 as a possible D gene (5 bases). CDR3 length equals 14 residues. Deletions cut 5 bases from V and 6 bases from J, with 17 bases between. Germline CDR1 and CDR2: MNHEY and SMNVEV (reference sequence).

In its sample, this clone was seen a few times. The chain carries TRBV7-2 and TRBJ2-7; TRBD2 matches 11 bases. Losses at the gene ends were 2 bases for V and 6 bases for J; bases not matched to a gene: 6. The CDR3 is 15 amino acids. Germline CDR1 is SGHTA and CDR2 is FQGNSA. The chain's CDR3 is CASSLTTSGRGEQYF. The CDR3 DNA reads TGTGCCAGCAGCTTAACCACTAGCGGGAGAGGCGAGCAGTACTTC.

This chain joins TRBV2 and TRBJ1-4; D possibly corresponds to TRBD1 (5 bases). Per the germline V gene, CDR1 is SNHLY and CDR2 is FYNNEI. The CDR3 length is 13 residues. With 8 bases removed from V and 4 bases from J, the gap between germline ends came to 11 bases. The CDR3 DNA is TGTGCCAGCTTGGGGGGGGATAATGAAAAACTGTTTTTT. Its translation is CASLGGDNEKLFF.

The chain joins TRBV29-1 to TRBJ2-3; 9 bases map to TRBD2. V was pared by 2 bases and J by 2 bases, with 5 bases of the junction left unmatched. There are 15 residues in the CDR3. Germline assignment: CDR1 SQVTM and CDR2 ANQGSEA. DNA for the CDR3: TGCAGCGTTGAACGACTAGCGGACTACACAGATACGCAGTATTTT. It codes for CSVERLADYTDTQYF.

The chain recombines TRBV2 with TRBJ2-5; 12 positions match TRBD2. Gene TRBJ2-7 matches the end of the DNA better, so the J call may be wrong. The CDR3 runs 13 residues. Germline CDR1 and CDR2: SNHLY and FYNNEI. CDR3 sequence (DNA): TGTGCCAGCGGACTAGCGGGAAGGTACGAGCAGTACTTC. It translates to CASGLAGRYEQYF.

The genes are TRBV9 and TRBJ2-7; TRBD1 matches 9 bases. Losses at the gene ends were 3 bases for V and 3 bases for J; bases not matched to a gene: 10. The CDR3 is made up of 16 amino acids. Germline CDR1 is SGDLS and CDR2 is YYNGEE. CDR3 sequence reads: CASSGRTGTGFYEQYF. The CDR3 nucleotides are TGTGCCAGCAGCGGCCGTACCGGGACAGGGTTCTACGAGCAGTACTTC. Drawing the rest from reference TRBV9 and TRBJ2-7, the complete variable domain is DSGVTQTPKHLITATGQRVTLRCSPRSGDLSVYWYQQSLDQGLQFLIQYYNGEERAKGNILERFSAQQFPDLHSELNLSSLELGDSALYFCASSGRTGTGFYEQYFGPGTRLTVT.

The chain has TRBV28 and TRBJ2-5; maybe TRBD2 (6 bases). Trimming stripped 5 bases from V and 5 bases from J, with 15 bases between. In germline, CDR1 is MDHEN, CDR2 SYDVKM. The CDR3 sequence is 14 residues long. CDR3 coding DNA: TGTGCCAGCAGTCAAACCCGCGGGATGGAGACCCAGTACTTC. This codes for CASSQTRGMETQYF. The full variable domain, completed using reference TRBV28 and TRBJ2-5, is DVKVTQSSRYLVKRTGEKVFLECVQDMDHENMFWYRQDPGLGLRLIYFSYDVKMKEKGDIPEGYSVSREKKERFSLILESASTNQTSMYLCASSQTRGMETQYFGPGTRLLVL.

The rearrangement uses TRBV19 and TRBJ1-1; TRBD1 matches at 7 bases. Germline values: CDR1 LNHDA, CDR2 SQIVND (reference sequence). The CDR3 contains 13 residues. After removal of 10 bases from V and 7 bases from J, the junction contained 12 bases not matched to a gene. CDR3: CATKASQGGEAFF. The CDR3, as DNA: TGTGCCACCAAGGCCTCCCAGGGGGGTGAAGCTTTCTTT.

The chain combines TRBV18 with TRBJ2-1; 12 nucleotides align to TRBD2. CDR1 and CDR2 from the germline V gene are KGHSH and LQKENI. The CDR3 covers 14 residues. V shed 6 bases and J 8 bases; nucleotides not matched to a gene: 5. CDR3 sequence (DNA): TGTGCCAGCTCCCCCGGACTAGCGGGACATGAGCAGTTCTTC. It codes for CASSPGLAGHEQFF.